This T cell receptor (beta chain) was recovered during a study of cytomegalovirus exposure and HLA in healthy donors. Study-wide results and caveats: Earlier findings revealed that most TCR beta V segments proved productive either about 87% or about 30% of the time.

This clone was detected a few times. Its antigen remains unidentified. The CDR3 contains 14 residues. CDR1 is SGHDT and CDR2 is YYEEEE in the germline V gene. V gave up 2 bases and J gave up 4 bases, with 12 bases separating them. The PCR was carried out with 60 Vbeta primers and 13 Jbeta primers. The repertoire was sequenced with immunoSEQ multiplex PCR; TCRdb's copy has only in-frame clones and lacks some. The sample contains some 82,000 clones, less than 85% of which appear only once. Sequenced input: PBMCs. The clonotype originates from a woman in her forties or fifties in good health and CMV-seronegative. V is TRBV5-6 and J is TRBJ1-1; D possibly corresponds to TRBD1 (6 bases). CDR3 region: CASSFVTGSTEAFF. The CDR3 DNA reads TGTGCCAGCAGCTTTGTTACAGGGAGCACTGAAGCTTTCTTT.